These T cell receptor beta chains were read from a single sample in a study of OX40 agonist ivuxolimab in advanced cancers. The assay was immunoSEQ multiplex PCR, and TCRdb's table has in-frame clones only and misses some. The sample holds under 60,000 clones, more than 85% seen once. This specimen consisted of CD4+ or CD8+ T cells sorted from blood, obtained in a trial of the OX40 agonist ivuxolimab. All receptors derive from an adult with an advanced solid tumor such as melanoma, head and neck, liver or kidney cancer. The CDR3 runs from the conserved cysteine through the conserved F or W. D genes are given only for firm matches. Clone size is shown for a subset of rows, as once, few, many or a class of expanded clone.

>.|TRBJ2-5|.|TRBV14
CASSQIGHRARGETQYF
TGTGCCAGCAGCCAGATAGGTCACAGGGCCCGAGGGGAGACCCAGTACTTC
>.|TRBJ1-5|.|TRBV7-9
CASSSRDTDSTQHF
TGTGCCAGCAGCTCACGGGACACCGATTCGACCCAGCATTTT
>TRBD2|TRBJ2-7|.|TRBV9
CASSVEGGLAGYEQYF
TGTGCCAGCAGCGTAGAGGGCGGACTAGCGGGTTACGAGCAGTACTTC
>TRBD1|TRBJ1-1|.|TRBV6-5
CASTRDSRNTEAFF
TGTGCCAGCACTAGGGACAGCAGGAACACTGAAGCTTTCTTT
>TRBD2|TRBJ2-1|.|TRBV18
CASSPRELSYNEQFF
TGTGCCAGCTCACCGCGGGAGTTGTCCTACAATGAGCAGTTCTTC
>TRBD2|TRBJ2-7|few|TRBV5-1
CASSWTSGNVEQYF
TGCGCCAGCAGCTGGACTAGCGGGAACGTCGAGCAGTACTTC
>.|TRBJ1-1|.|TRBV4-1
CASSRRGGTEAFF
TGCGCCAGCAGCCGCCGAGGGGGCACTGAAGCTTTCTTT
>.|TRBJ2-3|.|TRBV28
CASSYQAGLWADTQYF
TGTGCCAGCAGTTACCAGGCAGGCTTGTGGGCAGATACGCAGTATTTT
>TRBD2|TRBJ2-1|.|TRBV9
CASSVSSGPYNEQFF
TGTGCCAGCAGCGTATCTAGCGGGCCATACAATGAGCAGTTCTTC
>.|TRBJ1-2|.|TRBV27
CASSLNPFYGYTF
TGTGCCAGCAGTTTAAACCCCTTCTATGGCTACACCTTC
>TRBD2|TRBJ2-2|.|TRBV12-5
CASGFSGGIDGELFF
TGTGCTAGTGGTTTTAGCGGGGGCATAGACGGGGAGCTGTTTTTT
>.|TRBJ2-7|.|TRBV2
CASLSRYEQYF
TGTGCCAGCTTGTCGAGGTACGAGCAGTACTTC
>TRBD2|TRBJ2-5|.|TRBV25-1
CASTTGASGRETQYF
TGTGCCAGCACCACCGGGGCTAGCGGGAGAGAGACCCAGTACTTC